The clone carrying this TCR beta chain was recorded a few times. These data originate in a study of OX40 agonist ivuxolimab in advanced cancers. Germline V lookup: CDR1 SEHNR, CDR2 FQNEAQ (reference sequence). Germline trimming cut 4 bases from V and 3 bases from J; bases unmatched to any gene: 5. CDR3 size: 15 residues. TCRdb keeps only in-frame clones here, not all; method: immunoSEQ multiplex PCR. The table includes about 40,000 clones, around 83% detected once. The J gene is TRBJ1-1, the V gene TRBV7-9; 10 bases map to TRBD1. The input for sequencing was CD4+ or CD8+ T cells sorted from blood, taken in a trial of the OX40 agonist ivuxolimab. This receptor was identified in an adult with an advanced solid tumor such as melanoma, head and neck, liver or kidney cancer. The CDR3 loop reads CASSSTGGSDTEAFF. The CDR3 region has the DNA TGTGCCAGCAGCTCGACAGGGGGCTCGGACACTGAAGCTTTCTTT. Combining the CDR3 with reference TRBV7-9 and TRBJ1-1 gives the whole variable domain DTGVSQNPRHKITKRGQNVTFRCDPISEHNRLYWYRQTLGQGPEFLTYFQNEAQLEKSRLLSDRFSAERPKGSFSTLEIQRTEQGDSAMYLCASSSTGGSDTEAFFGQGTRLTVV.